This T cell receptor beta chain is drawn from a study of blood T cell repertoires in COVID-19 (dated by TCRdb to about 2020). Regarding the complete study: Collaborator samples came from the United States, Italy and Spain and covered acute and convalescent phases of COVID-19. The samples were drawn from the first 160 participants of the ongoing ImmuneRACE study and from 1,254 subjects provided by 6 global collaborators. The repertoires were made available in a free public database intended to serve as a resource for research on the immune response to SARS-CoV-2. The material from the prospective study consisted of cDNA or gDNA derived from T cells, B-cell-depleted T cells, or PBMCs. Subjects who had been exposed to COVID-19, were actively infected with it, or had recovered from it provided the deeply sampled blood TCRbeta repertoires that made up the dataset. Where available, HLA class I and class II types were taken from metadata supplied by the sample provider and were not determined by assay-based typing. A de-identified subject ID, COVID-19 status, age in years and sex were almost always included in the sample metadata.

Each collaborating institution followed its own protocols to collect whole blood in K2EDTA tubes. For TCRbeta analysis, collaborators shipped samples in one of three forms: frozen whole blood, isolated PBMCs, or DNA extracted from either of those sample types. Including the terminal cysteine and phenylalanine, the CDR3 comprises 16 residues. Of all the DNA, just the CDR3 is kept, 48 bases in frame from base 1. For CDR1 and CDR2, the germline V gene (reference sequence) lists LNHDA and SQIVND. The research as a whole found: Clinical and demographic metadata were provided uncurated, with the amount varying by source and participant.

About this clone itself: Its antigen remains undetermined. Sequence at one end of the junction differs from germline and may be a read error.

TCRbeta CDR3 regions were amplified from genomic DNA using the immunoSEQ Assay, a bias-controlled multiplex PCR. Turning to the authors' computational methods: Nucleated cell counts per sample were estimated from amplification of reference gene primers within the assay. To quantify the absolute abundance of each unique TCRbeta CDR3 rearrangement, sequence reads were collapsed and filtered. For each sample, productive Simpson clonality was calculated as the square root of Simpson's diversity index over productive rearrangements. Here the immuneACCESS table is served through TCRdb, limited to in-frame sequences with V and J called. Missing clones are a known gap in these copies; in checked studies unresolved V genes cover under half, and the rest lacks a known reason. The V and J calls and clone size are taken from that table; D and trimming were inferred from the DNA. This sample gives some 57,000 clones in total; over 75% of them show up just once. Jointly, the top ten make up 10% of the sample.

In this chain, TRBV19 is recombined with TRBJ1-2; no confident D gene assignment can be made. This TCR was recovered from a human donor in a cohort sampled during active COVID-19. Sequenced: peripheral blood. The CDR3 protein: CASSTTSEVLNYDYTF. The nucleotides read TGTGCCAGTAGTACCACCTCAGAAGTTCTTAACTATGACTACACCTTC. Where the CDR3 stops, the reference TRBV19 and TRBJ1-2 genes take over; the full variable domain is DGGITQSPKYLFRKEGQNVTLSCEQNLNHDAMYWYRQDPGQGLRLIYYSQIVNDFQKGDIAEGYSVSREKKESFPLTVTSAQKNPTAFYLCASSTTSEVLNYDYTFGSGTRLTVV.